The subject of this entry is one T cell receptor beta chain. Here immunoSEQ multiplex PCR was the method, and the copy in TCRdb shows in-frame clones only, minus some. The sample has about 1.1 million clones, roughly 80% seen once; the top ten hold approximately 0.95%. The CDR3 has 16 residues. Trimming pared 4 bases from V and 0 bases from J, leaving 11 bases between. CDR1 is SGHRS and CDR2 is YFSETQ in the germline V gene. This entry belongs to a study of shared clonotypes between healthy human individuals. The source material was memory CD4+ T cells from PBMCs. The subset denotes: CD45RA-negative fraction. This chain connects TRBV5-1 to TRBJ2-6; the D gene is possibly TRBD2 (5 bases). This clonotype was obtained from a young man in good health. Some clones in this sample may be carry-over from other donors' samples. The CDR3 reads CASSPGGYSGANVLTF. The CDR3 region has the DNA TGCGCCAGCAGCCCCGGCGGGTACTCTGGGGCCAACGTCCTGACTTTC.